This T cell receptor beta chain emerged from a study of circulating CD8 cells and anti-PD-1 response in melanoma. Sorting of live CD3+CD8+TCRalphabeta+ cells by PD-1 and/or TIGIT gave four subsets. Each library started from approximately 15 ng of total RNA using the QIAseq Immune Repertoire TCR panel. TCRdb re-analysed the reads in MiXCR, keeping a single row per CDR3 protein. The repertoire holds 300 to 450 distinct CDR3 sequences, with roughly 8.5% as singletons. This CDR3 is built from 15 residues. V gave up 2 bases and J gave up 6 bases, with 16 bases separating them. Germline loops: CDR1 MNHEY, CDR2 SMNVEV (reference sequence). This clonotype rates as large.

The sample consisted of CD8+ T cells from PBMCs, taken at baseline or after one month of anti-PD-1 therapy (not recorded which). The chain couples TRBV27 to TRBJ2-5; D remains unclear. The sequence was collected from a human donor with melanoma. CDR3 in amino acids: CASSLTSDRVKTQYF. CDR3 bases: TGTGCCAGCAGTTTAACCTCCGATAGGGTAAAGACCCAGTACTTC.